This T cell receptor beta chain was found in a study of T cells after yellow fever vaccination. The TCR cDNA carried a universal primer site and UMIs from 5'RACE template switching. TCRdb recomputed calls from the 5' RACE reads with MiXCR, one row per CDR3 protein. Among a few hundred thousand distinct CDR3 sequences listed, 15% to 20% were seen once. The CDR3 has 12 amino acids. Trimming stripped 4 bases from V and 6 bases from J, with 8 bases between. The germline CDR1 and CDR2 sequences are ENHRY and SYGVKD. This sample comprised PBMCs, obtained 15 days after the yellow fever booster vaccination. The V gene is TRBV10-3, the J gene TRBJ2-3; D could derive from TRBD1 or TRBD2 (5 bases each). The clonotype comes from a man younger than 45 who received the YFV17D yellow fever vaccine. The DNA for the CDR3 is TGTGCCATCAGTGGCGAGGGGGATACGCAGTATTTT. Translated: CAISGEGDTQYF.